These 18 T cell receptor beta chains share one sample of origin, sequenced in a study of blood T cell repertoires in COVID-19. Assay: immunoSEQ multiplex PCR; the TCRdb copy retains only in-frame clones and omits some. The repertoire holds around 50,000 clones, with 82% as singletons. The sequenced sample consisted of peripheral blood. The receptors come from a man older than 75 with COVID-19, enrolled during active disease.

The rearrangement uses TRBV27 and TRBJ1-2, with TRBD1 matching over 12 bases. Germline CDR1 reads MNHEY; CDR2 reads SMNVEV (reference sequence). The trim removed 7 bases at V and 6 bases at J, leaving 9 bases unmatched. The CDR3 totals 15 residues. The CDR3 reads CASTKGGDRGHGYTF. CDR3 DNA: TGTGCCAGCACCAAAGGGGGGGACAGGGGGCATGGCTACACCTTC.

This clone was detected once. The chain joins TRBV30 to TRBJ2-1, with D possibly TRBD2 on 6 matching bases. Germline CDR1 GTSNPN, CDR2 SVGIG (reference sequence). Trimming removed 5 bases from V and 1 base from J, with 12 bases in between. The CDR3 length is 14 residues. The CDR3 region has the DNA TGTGCCTGGGGGCCCGCGGGGTCCTACAATGAGCAGTTCTTC. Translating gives CAWGPAGSYNEQFF.

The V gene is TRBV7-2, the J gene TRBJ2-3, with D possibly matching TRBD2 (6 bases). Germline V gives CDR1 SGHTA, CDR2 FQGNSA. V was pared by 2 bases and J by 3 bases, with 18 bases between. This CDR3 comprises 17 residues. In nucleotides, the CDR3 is TGTGCCAGCAGCTTACTAATGGTCGGGAGTCGTACAGATACGCAGTATTTT. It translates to CASSLLMVGSRTDTQYF.

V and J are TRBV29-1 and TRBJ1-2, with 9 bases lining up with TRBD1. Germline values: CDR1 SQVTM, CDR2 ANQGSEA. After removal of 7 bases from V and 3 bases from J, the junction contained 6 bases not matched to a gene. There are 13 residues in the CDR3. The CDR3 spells CSAMDRGDYGYTF. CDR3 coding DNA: TGCAGCGCCATGGACAGGGGAGACTATGGCTACACCTTC.

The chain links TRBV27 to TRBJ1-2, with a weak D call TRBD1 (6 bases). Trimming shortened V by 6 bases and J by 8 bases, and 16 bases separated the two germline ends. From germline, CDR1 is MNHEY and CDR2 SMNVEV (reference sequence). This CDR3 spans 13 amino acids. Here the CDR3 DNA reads TGTGCCAGCAGAGATACAGGGTGGCGGGGCTACACCTTC. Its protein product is CASRDTGWRGYTF.

The DNA of the CDR3 is TGTGCCAGCAGCTCCCGACAAGGAGGCGTCGGTGTAGGCTACACCTTC. Its protein is CASSSRQGGVGVGYTF. V and J are TRBV7-2 and TRBJ1-2, with D unclear. CDR3 length: 16 amino acids. The V gene lost 4 bases and the J gene lost 8 bases, with 23 bases spanning the gap. CDR1 SGHTA and CDR2 FQGNSA come from the germline V gene.

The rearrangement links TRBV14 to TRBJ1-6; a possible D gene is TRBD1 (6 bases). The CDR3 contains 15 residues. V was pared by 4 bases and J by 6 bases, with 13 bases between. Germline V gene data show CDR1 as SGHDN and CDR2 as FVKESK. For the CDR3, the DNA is TGTGCCAGCAGCCGATGGGGGCAGGGTAATTCACCCCTCCACTTT. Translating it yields CASSRWGQGNSPLHF.

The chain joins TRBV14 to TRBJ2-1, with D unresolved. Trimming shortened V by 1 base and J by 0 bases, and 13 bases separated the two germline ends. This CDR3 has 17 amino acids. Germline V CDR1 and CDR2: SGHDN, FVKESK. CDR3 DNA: TGTGCCAGCAGCCAAGTCCGGAGCAGTCGCTCCTACAATGAGCAGTTCTTC. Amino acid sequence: CASSQVRSSRSYNEQFF.

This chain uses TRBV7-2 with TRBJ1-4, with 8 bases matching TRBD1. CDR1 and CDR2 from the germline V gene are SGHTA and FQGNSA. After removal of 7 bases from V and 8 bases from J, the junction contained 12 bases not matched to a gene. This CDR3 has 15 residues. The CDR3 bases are TGTGCCAGCACCGTAGCCGACAGGGGAGGAGAAAAACTGTTTTTT. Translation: CASTVADRGGEKLFF.

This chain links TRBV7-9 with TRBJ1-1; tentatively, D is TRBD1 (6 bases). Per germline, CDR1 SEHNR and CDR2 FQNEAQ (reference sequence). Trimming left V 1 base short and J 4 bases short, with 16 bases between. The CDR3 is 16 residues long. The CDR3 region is CASSLGQGSLSTEAFF. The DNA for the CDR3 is TGTGCCAGCAGCTTAGGGCAGGGGTCCCTGAGCACTGAAGCTTTCTTT.

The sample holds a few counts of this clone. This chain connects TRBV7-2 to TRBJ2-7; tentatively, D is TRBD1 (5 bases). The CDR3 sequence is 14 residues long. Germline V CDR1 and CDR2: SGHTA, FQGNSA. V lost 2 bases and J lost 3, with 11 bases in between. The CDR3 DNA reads TGTGCCAGCAGCTTAAATAGGCAGGGCTACGAGCAGTACTTC. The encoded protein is CASSLNRQGYEQYF.

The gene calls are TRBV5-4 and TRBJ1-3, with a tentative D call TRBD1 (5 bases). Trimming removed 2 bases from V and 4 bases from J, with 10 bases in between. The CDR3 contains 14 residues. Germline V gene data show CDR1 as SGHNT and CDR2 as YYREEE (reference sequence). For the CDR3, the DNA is TGTGCCAGCAGCTTTTCAGGGAACGGAAACACCATATATTTT. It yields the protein CASSFSGNGNTIYF.

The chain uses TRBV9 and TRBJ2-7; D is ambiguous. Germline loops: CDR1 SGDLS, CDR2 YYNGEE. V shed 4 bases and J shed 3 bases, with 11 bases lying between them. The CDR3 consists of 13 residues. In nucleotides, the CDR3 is TGTGCCAGCAGCACCCCCCCAGGCTACGAGCAGTACTTC. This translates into CASSTPPGYEQYF.

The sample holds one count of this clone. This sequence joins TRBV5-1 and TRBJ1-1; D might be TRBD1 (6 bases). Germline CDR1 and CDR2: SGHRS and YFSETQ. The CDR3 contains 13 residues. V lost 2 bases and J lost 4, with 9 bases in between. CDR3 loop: CASSLQGSTEAFF. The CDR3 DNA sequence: TGCGCCAGCAGCTTACAGGGTAGCACTGAAGCTTTCTTT. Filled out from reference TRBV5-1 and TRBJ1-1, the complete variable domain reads KAGVTQTPRYLIKTRGQQVTLSCSPISGHRSVSWYQQTPGQGLQFLFEYFSETQRNKGNFPGRFSGRQFSNSRSEMNVSTLELGDSALYLCASSLQGSTEAFFGQGTRLTVV.

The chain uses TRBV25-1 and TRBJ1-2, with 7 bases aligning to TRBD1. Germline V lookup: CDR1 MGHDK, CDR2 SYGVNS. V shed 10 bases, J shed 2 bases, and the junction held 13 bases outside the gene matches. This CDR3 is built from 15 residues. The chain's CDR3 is CATESSGTANYGYTF. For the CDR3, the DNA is TGTGCCACCGAATCCTCCGGGACAGCAAACTATGGCTACACCTTC.

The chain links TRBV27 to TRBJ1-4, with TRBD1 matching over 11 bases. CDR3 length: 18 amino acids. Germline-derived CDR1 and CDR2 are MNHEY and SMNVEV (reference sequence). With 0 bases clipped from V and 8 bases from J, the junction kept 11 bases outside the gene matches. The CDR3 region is CASSLSWSGGQGVEKLFF. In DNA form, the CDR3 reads TGTGCCAGCAGTTTATCGTGGTCCGGGGGACAGGGGGTGGAAAAACTGTTTTTT.

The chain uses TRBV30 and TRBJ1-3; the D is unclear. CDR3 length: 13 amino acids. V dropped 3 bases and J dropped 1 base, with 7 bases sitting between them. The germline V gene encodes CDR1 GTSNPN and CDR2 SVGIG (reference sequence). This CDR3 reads CAWSRSSGNTIYF. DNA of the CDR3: TGTGCCTGGAGCAGGTCTTCTGGAAACACCATATATTTT.

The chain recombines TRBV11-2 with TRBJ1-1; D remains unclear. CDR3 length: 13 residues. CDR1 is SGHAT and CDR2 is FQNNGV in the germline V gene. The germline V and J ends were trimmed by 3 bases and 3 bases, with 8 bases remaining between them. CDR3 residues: CASSFFSDTEAFF. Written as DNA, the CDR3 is TGTGCCAGCAGCTTCTTTTCAGACACTGAAGCTTTCTTT.